A selection of T cell receptor beta chains follows, all from one sample in a study of CD4 T cells in relation to SARS-CoV-2 and coronaviruses. Sequencing used immunoSEQ multiplex PCR; TCRdb keeps in-frame clones, though not all of them. Among approximately 18,000 clones listed, roughly 83% were seen once. No antigen has been identified for these receptors. Source material: CD4+ T cells from PBMCs, cultured in vitro. The receptors originated from a human donor in good health. Each CDR3 is given with its conserved first and last residue. A D gene is named only where the DNA matches it firmly. Clone sizes are given selectively: once, few, many, or a class where the clone is expanded.

clone_size	v_call	d_call	j_call	cdr3_nt	cdr3_aa
NA	TRBV7-2	NA	TRBJ2-4	TGTGCCAGCAGCTTATGGGCTCGCGTGGGAAACATTCAGTACTTC	CASSLWARVGNIQYF
NA	TRBV7-2	TRBD1	TRBJ2-1	TGTGCCAGCAGCTTTGGACAGGGCAATGAGCAGTTCTTC	CASSFGQGNEQFF
NA	TRBV7-8	NA	TRBJ1-1	TGTGCCAGCAGCCCGAACAGTTTGAACACTGAAGCTTTCTTT	CASSPNSLNTEAFF
NA	TRBV20-1	NA	TRBJ1-1	TGCAGTGCTAGACTAGCGATTGACGGTTTCTTT	CSARLAIDGFF
once	TRBV5-6	NA	TRBJ1-4	TGTGCCAGCAGCGATCAGACAGGATCTAATGAAAAACTGTTTTTT	CASSDQTGSNEKLFF
NA	TRBV11-1	TRBD2	TRBJ2-1	TGTGCCAGCAGTTTCACTAGCGGGACCCTCAATGAGCAGTTCTTC	CASSFTSGTLNEQFF
once	TRBV6-6	NA	TRBJ1-4	TGTGCCACCCGGGCCGGCGGGACTAATGAAAAACTGTTTTTT	CATRAGGTNEKLFF
NA	TRBV10-2	TRBD2	TRBJ2-3	TGCGCCAGCAGTGGAACTAGCGGGGGCCTGAGACACACAGATACGCAGTATTTT	CASSGTSGGLRHTDTQYF
NA	TRBV29-1	NA	TRBJ2-3	TGCAGCGTCCCTGTGGGGGTTAGCACAGATACGCAGTATTTT	CSVPVGVSTDTQYF
NA	TRBV5-4	NA	TRBJ2-3	TGTGCCAGCAGCTTGAGGTCAGATACGCAGTATTTT	CASSLRSDTQYF
NA	TRBV2	NA	TRBJ1-4	TGTGCCAGCAATCGGGGGTCAGGGGAAAAACTGTTTTTT	CASNRGSGEKLFF
once	TRBV25-1	NA	TRBJ2-2	TGTGCCAGCAGACAAAGCGGGTTCGCGAACACCGGGGAGCTGTTTTTT	CASRQSGFANTGELFF
NA	TRBV18	NA	TRBJ2-7	TGTGCCAGCTCACCAGGTTCCTCCTACGAGCAGTACTTC	CASSPGSSYEQYF
NA	TRBV18	TRBD1	TRBJ2-7	TGTGCCAGCTCACGGACAGGGGTAGGGAACGAGCAGTACTTC	CASSRTGVGNEQYF
NA	TRBV6-4	NA	TRBJ1-5	TGTGCCAGCAGTGACCAGATAAATCAGCCCCAGCATTTT	CASSDQINQPQHF
NA	TRBV5-1	NA	TRBJ2-7	TGCGCCAGCAGCCCCGGGACCCGCGACGAGCAGTACTTC	CASSPGTRDEQYF
NA	TRBV7-9	TRBD1	TRBJ1-5	TGTGCCAGCAGCCAAACAGGGGAGGGCCAGCCCCAGCATTTT	CASSQTGEGQPQHF
NA	TRBV9	NA	TRBJ1-3	TGTGCCAGCAGCGTAAGGTCCATCGACTCTGGAAACACCATATATTTT	CASSVRSIDSGNTIYF
NA	TRBV5-6	NA	TRBJ2-3	TGTGCCAGCAGCCGAGCTGGGCGCGATACGCAGTATTTT	CASSRAGRDTQYF